The 20 T cell receptor beta chains given below trace back to one sample, sequenced in a study of CD8 T cells in Susac syndrome. Random-hexamer reverse transcription was applied to 0.5 to 1 ug RNA. Via MiXCR, TCRdb re-called the immunoSEQ multiplex PCR reads, giving one row per CDR3 protein. The sample has approximately 230,000 distinct CDR3 sequences; 93% are singletons. The sample taken for sequencing was CD4+ T cells from PBMCs. Receptors originate from a human donor with multiple sclerosis.

J is TRBJ1-1 and V is TRBV13; D uncertain. This CDR3 is built from 14 residues. The germline V gene has CDR1 PRHDT and CDR2 FYEKMQ (reference sequence). With 5 bases removed from V and 1 base from J, the gap between germline ends came to 11 bases. Written as DNA, the CDR3 is TGTGCCAGCAGCCCCCCTGTCGGGAACACTGAAGCTTTCTTT. Translated, it gives CASSPPVGNTEAFF.

The V call is TRBV15, the J call TRBJ2-1, with D possibly TRBD1 on 5 matching bases. Per germline, CDR1 LNHNV and CDR2 YYDKDF (reference sequence). This CDR3 is built from 15 residues. V lost 10 bases to trimming and J lost 2 bases, with 18 bases between them. The CDR3 loop is CASRPLTGPYNEQFF. CDR3 nucleotides: TGTGCCAGCAGACCCCTCACAGGTCCCTACAATGAGCAGTTCTTC.

The CDR3 DNA follows: TGCGCCAGCAGCTCAACTCTAGCGGGCCTAGGGGATACGCAGTATTTT. Its protein product is CASSSTLAGLGDTQYF. The V and J genes are TRBV5-1 and TRBJ2-3; 8 nucleotides match TRBD2. Trimming cost V 3 bases and J 6 bases; bases outside gene matches: 12. Germline V gene lookup returns CDR1 SGHRS and CDR2 YFSETQ. The CDR3 is made up of 16 amino acids.

The genes are TRBV7-6 and TRBJ2-1, with D maybe TRBD1 (6 bases). The V and J ends lost 1 base and 0 bases respectively, with 13 bases between them. Germline CDR1 SGHVS, CDR2 FNYEAQ. The CDR3 runs to 17 residues. The DNA of the CDR3 is TGTGCCAGCAGCTTAGACCAGGGGCTGAGCTCCTACAATGAGCAGTTCTTC. Encoded protein: CASSLDQGLSSYNEQFF.

The chain recombines TRBV12-1 with TRBJ2-1; no check of the table's D call, TRBD1, against the DNA was made. TRBV12-1 is noted as a pseudogene. The CDR3 spans 15 residues. CDR3 loop: CASILWGPLGNEQFF. The CDR3 DNA sequence: TGTGCCAGCATCCTATGGGGACCACTGGGCAATGAGCAGTTCTTC.

The chain employs TRBV28 and TRBJ2-4, with 8 positions matching TRBD1. The CDR3 has 17 amino acids. Unmatched junction bases numbered 13, after V lost 6 bases and J lost 3 bases. Germline CDR1 and CDR2: MDHEN and SYDVKM. The CDR3 bases are TGTGCCAGCAGCACGTTTGCAGGGGGCGAAGGCAAAAACATTCAGTACTTC. Amino acid sequence: CASSTFAGGEGKNIQYF.

This sequence joins TRBV30 and TRBJ2-7, with D maybe TRBD2 (6 bases). From germline, CDR1 is GTSNPN and CDR2 SVGIG (reference sequence). The CDR3 spans 12 residues. V gave up 5 bases and J gave up 3 bases, with 11 bases separating them. CDR3 nucleotides: TGTGCCTGGGGGGGGAGCTTCTACGAGCAGTACTTC. It translates to CAWGGSFYEQYF.

V and J are TRBV2 and TRBJ2-7; D not resolved. V dropped 0 bases and J dropped 2 bases, with 11 bases sitting between them. The CDR3 is 15 amino acids. CDR1 is SNHLY, CDR2 FYNNEI, per germline. The CDR3 bases are TGTGCCAGCAGTGAAGCCTCAGTTGCCGCCTACGAGCAGTACTTC. Its protein product is CASSEASVAAYEQYF. The full variable domain, with the rest looked up from reference TRBV2 and TRBJ2-7, is EPEVTQTPSHQVTQMGQEVILRCVPISNHLYFYWYRQILGQKVEFLVSFYNNEISEKSEIFDDQFSVERPDGSNFTLKIRSTKLEDSAMYFCASSEASVAAYEQYFGPGTRLTVT.

The V and J genes are TRBV5-1 and TRBJ2-3, with a weak D call TRBD1 (6 bases). There are 15 residues in the CDR3. Germline V gene lookup returns CDR1 SGHRS and CDR2 YFSETQ. V lost 4 bases, J lost 3 bases, and 15 bases lay in between. CDR3 in DNA: TGCGCCAGCAGCGGATATAACAGGGTAACAGATACGCAGTATTTT. Its protein is CASSGYNRVTDTQYF.

The chain couples TRBV29-1 to TRBJ2-5; 11 nucleotides line up with TRBD2. Germline trimming cut 2 bases from V and 5 bases from J; bases unmatched to any gene: 7. The CDR3 is 15 amino acids. Germline CDR1 and CDR2: SQVTM and ANQGSEA. The CDR3 here is CSVELSGGAGETQYF. For the CDR3, the DNA is TGCAGCGTTGAACTTAGCGGGGGGGCCGGCGAGACCCAGTACTTC.

This clonotype was recorded once. The rearrangement uses TRBV27 and TRBJ1-5; a possible D gene is TRBD1 (6 bases). This CDR3 spans 14 amino acids. Between the trimmed V and J ends, which lost 3 bases and 6 bases, there was a span of 12 bases. Germline V gene data show CDR1 as MNHEY and CDR2 as SMNVEV (reference sequence). Written as DNA, the CDR3 is TGTGCCAGCAGTTTGCAGGGGCAGTTTCAGCCCCAGCATTTT. This sequence encodes CASSLQGQFQPQHF.

V is TRBV6-1 and J is TRBJ2-5; D possibly matches TRBD1 or TRBD2 (5 bases each). CDR3 length: 14 amino acids. V dropped 8 bases and J dropped 5 bases, with 18 bases sitting between them. The germline gives CDR1 MNHNS, CDR2 SASEGT. The CDR3 DNA reads as TGTGCCAGCTGGGACGCAGCGATAAAGGAGACCCAGTACTTC. Translating gives CASWDAAIKETQYF.

The chain joins TRBV7-9 to TRBJ1-2, with D possibly being TRBD1 (6 bases). V gave up 5 bases and J gave up 10 bases, with 11 bases separating them. Germline V gene sequence: CDR1 SEHNR, CDR2 FQNEAQ (reference sequence). There are 11 residues in the CDR3. The chain's CDR3 is CASSPDSLYTF. The CDR3 DNA reads as TGTGCCAGCAGCCCGGACAGCCTCTACACCTTC.

The rearrangement uses TRBV19 and TRBJ2-3, with D uncertain. The CDR3 loop spans 15 amino acids. Per germline, CDR1 LNHDA and CDR2 SQIVND (reference sequence). V was trimmed by 5 bases and J by 1 base, leaving 13 bases between them. CDR3 region: CASSRRQGGTDTQYF. CDR3 nucleotides: TGTGCCAGTAGTCGCCGACAAGGAGGCACAGATACGCAGTATTTT.

This chain connects TRBV20-1 to TRBJ2-4, with D hard to call. CDR1 is DFQATT, CDR2 SNEGSKA, per germline (reference sequence). The CDR3 contains 13 residues. V lost 1 base to trimming and J lost 0 bases, with 4 bases between them. CDR3: CSARVVAKNIQYF. CDR3 nucleotide sequence: TGCAGTGCTAGAGTAGTAGCCAAAAACATTCAGTACTTC.

This clonotype was recorded only once. The chain recombines TRBV30 with TRBJ1-2; 12 bases match TRBD1. The J segment lost 8 bases and the V segment lost 2 bases, leaving 12 bases of the junction unmatched. The CDR3 is 16 amino acids. The germline gives CDR1 GTSNPN, CDR2 SVGIG (reference sequence). The CDR3 region is CAWSTGTGGVSGGYTF. In DNA, the CDR3 is TGTGCCTGGAGTACCGGGACAGGGGGCGTTTCGGGAGGCTACACCTTC.

The CDR3, as DNA: TGTGCCAGCAGCCCCAGGCGGAAGACCCAGTACTTC. Its protein is CASSPRRKTQYF. The chain joins TRBV7-2 to TRBJ2-5; no definite D call. CDR3 size: 12 residues. V gave up 5 bases and J gave up 6 bases, with 10 bases separating them. In germline, CDR1 is SGHTA, CDR2 FQGNSA.

This clonotype was counted once. The chain couples TRBV20-1 to TRBJ2-5, with 12 bases aligning to TRBD1. J gave up 5 bases and V 6 bases, and 19 bases lay outside the gene matches. Germline CDR1 reads DFQATT; CDR2 reads SNEGSKA (reference sequence). This CDR3 contains 18 residues. The CDR3 region is CSATPILKGQGAGETQYF. The CDR3 DNA is TGCAGTGCCACACCAATCCTCAAGGGACAGGGGGCTGGGGAGACCCAGTACTTC.

V and J are TRBV30 and TRBJ1-5; 7 nucleotides line up with TRBD1. The CDR3 extends over 16 amino acids. Germline V gene sequence: CDR1 GTSNPN, CDR2 SVGIG (reference sequence). J lost 1 base, V lost 2 bases, and 8 bases had no gene match. CDR3 sequence reads: CAWSRTGTWSNQPQHF. CDR3 DNA sequence: TGTGCCTGGAGTAGGACAGGCACCTGGAGCAATCAGCCCCAGCATTTT.

The chain uses TRBV5-4 and TRBJ2-3; no clear D. V lost 5 bases, J lost 6 bases, and 16 bases lay in between. The CDR3 runs 14 residues. Germline V CDR1 and CDR2: SGHNT, YYREEE (reference sequence). CDR3: CASRNARSLDTQYF. Written as DNA, the CDR3 is TGTGCCAGCAGAAACGCCCGTAGCTTGGATACGCAGTATTTT.